One T cell receptor beta chain is described in this entry. This sample was taken from a study of blood T cell repertoires in COVID-19. As for the study in general: Collection of acute and convalescent COVID-19 samples took place in the United States, Italy and Spain. In each case, the material was cDNA or gDNA derived from T cells, B-cell-depleted T cells, or PBMCs.

Methods used by the authors: Reference gene primer amplification gave estimated nucleated cell counts. Data came from immunoSEQ multiplex PCR; TCRdb stores just in-frame clones and leaves some out. That table supplies the V and J calls and clone size; D and trimming were determined from the DNA. This table has roughly 72,000 clones, roughly 80% appearing once. V shed 6 bases and J shed 2 bases, with 17 bases lying between them. CDR1 is LNHNV and CDR2 is YYDKDF in the germline V gene (reference sequence). The CDR3 consists of 16 residues. The J gene is TRBJ1-3, the V gene TRBV15, with a weak D call TRBD1 (5 bases). The sequenced sample consisted of peripheral blood. The sequence derives from a man between 65 and 85 years old who had recovered from COVID-19. CDR3 region: CATSSRVRVAGNTIYF. CDR3 DNA: TGTGCCACCAGTAGCCGAGTCAGGGTAGCTGGAAACACCATATATTTT.